The rows below give T cell receptor beta chains drawn from one sample of a study of T-cell memory formation after mild COVID-19. TCRdb itself ran the 5' RACE reads through MiXCR, one entry per CDR3 protein. The repertoire includes approximately 270,000 distinct CDR3 sequences, 16% of them detected once, and roughly 20% sits in the top ten. The sequencing input was PBMCs or a T cell subset sorted from them (not recorded which). Receptors originate from a man between 18 and 35 years old who had mild COVID-19 (a few samples of this study predate the infection). Cell type and time point are not known. Both conserved end residues are part of each CDR3. The D gene is left open where the match is weak. Clone size is stated in some rows and not others, as once, few, many or a class when expanded.

cdr3_aa cdr3_nt j_call d_call clone_size v_call
CASSWTSGNTGELFF TGTGCCAGCAGCTGGACTAGCGGGAACACCGGGGAGCTGTTTTTT TRBJ2-2 TRBD2 - TRBV7-2
CASSGTDTNEKLFF TGTGCCAGCAGCGGGACAGATACTAATGAAAAACTGTTTTTT TRBJ1-4 TRBD1 - TRBV7-9
CASSPPDSSYEQYF TGTGCCAGCAGTCCACCCGATTCGTCCTACGAGCAGTACTTC TRBJ2-7 - - TRBV12-3/TRBV12-4
CASSFVYNEQFF TGTGCCAGCAGCTTCGTCTACAATGAGCAGTTCTTC TRBJ2-1 - few TRBV7-9
CASSLLTAETQYF TGTGCCAGCAGCTTGTTGACGGCCGAGACCCAGTACTTC TRBJ2-5 - - TRBV7-9
CASSLFTGSDGYTF TGTGCCAGCAGTTTATTTACAGGATCCGATGGCTACACCTTC TRBJ1-2 - few TRBV12-3/TRBV12-4
CASQDMTDTQYF TGTGCCAGTCAGGATATGACAGATACGCAGTATTTT TRBJ2-3 - few TRBV27
CASSRTTGAEQYF TGTGCCAGCAGCCGAACTACAGGGGCAGAGCAGTACTTC TRBJ2-7 TRBD1 - TRBV5-5
CASMRGGTDTQYF TGTGCCAGCATGCGGGGGGGCACAGATACGCAGTATTTT TRBJ2-3 TRBD2 few TRBV7-9
CSVETFSYEQYF TGCAGCGTTGAAACCTTCTCCTACGAGCAGTACTTC TRBJ2-7 - - TRBV29-1
CASRQQGSAGELFF TGTGCCAGCCGGCAACAGGGTTCAGCCGGGGAGCTGTTTTTT TRBJ2-2 - - TRBV6-6
CASSPRPGGETQYF TGTGCCAGCTCACCACGGCCGGGAGGGGAGACCCAGTACTTC TRBJ2-5 TRBD2 once TRBV18
CSVEWQEVGETQYF TGCAGCGTTGAATGGCAGGAGGTCGGAGAGACCCAGTACTTC TRBJ2-5 - few TRBV29-1
CASSRNRETEAFF TGTGCCAGCAGTCGCAACAGGGAGACTGAAGCTTTCTTT TRBJ1-1 - - TRBV6-5
CSAPRLPYNEQFF TGCAGTGCTCCCCGCCTACCCTACAATGAGCAGTTCTTC TRBJ2-1 - - TRBV20-1
CASSFVTDARETQYF TGTGCCAGCAGTTTTGTCACTGACGCGAGGGAGACCCAGTACTTC TRBJ2-5 - - TRBV12-3/TRBV12-4
CASSFLAGPPEAFF TGTGCCAGCAGTTTCCTGGCAGGGCCCCCTGAAGCTTTCTTT TRBJ1-1 - - TRBV12-3/TRBV12-4
CASSAQGAIQPQHF TGTGCCAGCAGTGCTCAGGGGGCTATCCAGCCCCAGCATTTT TRBJ1-5 TRBD1 few TRBV12-3/TRBV12-4
CASSLSSGGRSLEQYF TGTGCCAGCAGCTTGTCTAGCGGGGGGAGGTCGCTCGAGCAGTACTTC TRBJ2-7 TRBD2 - TRBV5-5
CSVGHEGTQYF TGCAGTGTGGGACACGAAGGGACCCAGTACTTC TRBJ2-5 - - TRBV20-1
CSASTGAGYGYTF TGCAGTGCTTCAACCGGGGCAGGCTATGGCTACACCTTC TRBJ1-2 - few TRBV20-1
CASSIQGGQSGDTQYF TGCGCCAGCAGCATTCAGGGCGGACAGTCTGGAGATACGCAGTATTTT TRBJ2-3 - few TRBV5-1
CASSGGQGEDTQYF TGTGCCAGCAGCGGGGGACAGGGTGAAGATACGCAGTATTTT TRBJ2-3 TRBD1 - TRBV4-2
CASSPGSGTQYF TGTGCCAGCAGTCCAGGGTCGGGTACGCAGTATTTT TRBJ2-3 - - TRBV28
CASSIVQDRYNEQFF TGTGCCAGCAGCATAGTACAGGACCGGTACAATGAGCAGTTCTTC TRBJ2-1 - many TRBV5-5
CASSLLADGDTQYF TGCGCCAGCAGCTTACTAGCGGACGGAGATACGCAGTATTTT TRBJ2-3 TRBD2 few TRBV5-1
CASSLKGRSTDTQYF TGCGCCAGCAGCCTTAAAGGACGGAGCACAGATACGCAGTATTTT TRBJ2-3 - many TRBV5-1
CASSLAPNTQYF TGTGCCAGCAGCTTAGCGCCTAATACGCAGTATTTT TRBJ2-3 - many TRBV7-8
CASSHEPGPSYGYTF TGCGCCAGCAGCCACGAACCGGGACCGTCCTATGGCTACACCTTC TRBJ1-2 - - TRBV4-3
CASSLGPNEQYF TGTGCCAGCAGTTTAGGCCCCAACGAGCAGTACTTC TRBJ2-7 - few TRBV27
CASSLRQAGDNEQFF TGTGCCAGCAGCTTACGACAAGCGGGGGACAATGAGCAGTTCTTC TRBJ2-1 TRBD2 - TRBV7-2
CAIRLDLAPNNEQFF TGTGCCATCAGACTGGACCTGGCTCCGAACAATGAGCAGTTCTTC TRBJ2-1 - - TRBV10-3
CATSDLLRWFF TGTGCCACCAGTGATTTGCTCCGTTGGTTCTTC TRBJ2-1 - - TRBV24-1
CASSLLGFGLNTEAFF TGCGCCAGCAGCTTGTTAGGATTTGGGTTGAACACTGAAGCTTTCTTT TRBJ1-1 - - TRBV5-1
CASSQGLRETQYF TGTGCCAGTAGTCAAGGTCTACGGGAGACCCAGTACTTC TRBJ2-5 - few TRBV19
CSDMTRAETQYF TGCAGCGACATGACTAGGGCTGAGACCCAGTACTTC TRBJ2-5 - few TRBV29-1
CASASPGGAGDTQYF TGTGCTAGTGCCTCTCCCGGGGGGGCGGGAGATACGCAGTATTTT TRBJ2-3 TRBD2 few TRBV12-5
CASRTGTGSSYNEQFF TGTGCCAGCAGAACCGGGACAGGGAGCTCCTACAATGAGCAGTTCTTC TRBJ2-1 TRBD1 once TRBV12-3/TRBV12-4
CASSLKGAGGTQYF TGTGCCAGCAGCTTAAAGGGGGCGGGAGGTACCCAGTACTTC TRBJ2-5 - - TRBV7-2
CASSPPGQGAFEQFF TGTGCCAGCAGTCCTCCCGGGCAGGGGGCTTTTGAGCAGTTCTTC TRBJ2-1 TRBD1 - TRBV27
CASSLERHNEQFF TGCGCCAGCAGCTTGGAGAGGCACAATGAGCAGTTCTTC TRBJ2-1 - - TRBV5-1
CASSLRAGDLYNEQFF TGTGCCAGCAGCTTACGAGCGGGGGACCTCTACAATGAGCAGTTCTTC TRBJ2-1 TRBD2 many TRBV7-3
CASSYSGLVVDSPLHF TGTGCCAGCAGTTACTCGGGGCTGGTGGTGGATTCACCCCTCCACTTT TRBJ1-6 - - TRBV6-6
CASSQDLGSDTQYF TGCGCCAGCAGCCAAGATCTAGGGTCAGATACGCAGTATTTT TRBJ2-3 - - TRBV4-1
CASSPGSGAIGTQYF TGTGCCAGCAGCCCCGGGAGCGGGGCCATAGGAACCCAGTACTTC TRBJ2-5 TRBD2 few TRBV12-3/TRBV12-4
CASSSFDQPQHF TGTGCCAGCAGTTCCTTTGATCAGCCCCAGCATTTT TRBJ1-5 - - TRBV6-5
CASSFWSYNEQFF TGCGCCAGCAGCTTCTGGAGTTACAATGAGCAGTTCTTC TRBJ2-1 - - TRBV5-1
CASSQERGLAMDEQFF TGCGCCAGCAGCCAAGAGAGGGGACTAGCGATGGATGAGCAGTTCTTC TRBJ2-1 TRBD2 few TRBV4-3
CASSLDRERGYTF TGTGCCAGCAGCCTCGACAGGGAGCGGGGCTACACCTTC TRBJ1-2 TRBD1 few TRBV7-9